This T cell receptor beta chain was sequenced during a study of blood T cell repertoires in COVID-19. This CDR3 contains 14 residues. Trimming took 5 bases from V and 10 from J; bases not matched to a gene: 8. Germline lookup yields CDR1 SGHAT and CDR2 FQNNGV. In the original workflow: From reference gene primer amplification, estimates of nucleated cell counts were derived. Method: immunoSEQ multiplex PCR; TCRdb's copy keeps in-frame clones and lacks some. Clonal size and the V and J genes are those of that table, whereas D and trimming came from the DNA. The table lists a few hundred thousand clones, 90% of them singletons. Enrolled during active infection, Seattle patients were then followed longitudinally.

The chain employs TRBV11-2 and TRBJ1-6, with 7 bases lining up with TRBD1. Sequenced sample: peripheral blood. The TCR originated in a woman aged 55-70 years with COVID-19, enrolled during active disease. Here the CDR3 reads CASSIGQVGSPLHF. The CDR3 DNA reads TGTGCCAGCAGCATAGGACAGGTTGGCTCACCCCTCCACTTT.